The text below deals with one T cell receptor (beta chain). The data originate from a study of T cell responses to AZD1222 COVID-19 vaccine. Trimming removed 4 bases from V and 1 base from J, with 16 bases in between. Germline V gene sequence: CDR1 MNHNS, CDR2 SASEGT. The CDR3 totals 17 residues. Using immunoSEQ multiplex PCR, the repertoire was profiled, and TCRdb retains in-frame clones only, with some absent. The sample shows approximately 200,000 clones, about nine tenths of them seen only once. The receptor comes from an adult who received the AZD1222 COVID-19 vaccine. The chain uses TRBV6-1 and TRBJ2-2; D uncertain. The source was peripheral blood, collected 28 days after the second AZD1222 dose. CDR3 amino acids: CASSVVWSTGNTGELFF. For the CDR3, the DNA is TGTGCCAGCAGTGTGGTGTGGAGTACGGGGAACACCGGGGAGCTGTTTTTT.